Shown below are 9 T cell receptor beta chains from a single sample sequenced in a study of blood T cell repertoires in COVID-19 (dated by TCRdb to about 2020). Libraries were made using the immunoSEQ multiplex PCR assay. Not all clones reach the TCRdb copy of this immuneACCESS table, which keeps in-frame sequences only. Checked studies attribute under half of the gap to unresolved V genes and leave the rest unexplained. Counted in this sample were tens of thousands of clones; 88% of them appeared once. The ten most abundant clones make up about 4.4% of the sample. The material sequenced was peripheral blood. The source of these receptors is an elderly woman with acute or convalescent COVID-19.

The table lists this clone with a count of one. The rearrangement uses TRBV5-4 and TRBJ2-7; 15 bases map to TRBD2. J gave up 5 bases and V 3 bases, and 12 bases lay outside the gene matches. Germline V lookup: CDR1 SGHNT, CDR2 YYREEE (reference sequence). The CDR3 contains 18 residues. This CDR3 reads CASSSPGQGLAGGHEQYF. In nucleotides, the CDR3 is TGTGCCAGCAGCTCACCGGGACAGGGACTAGCGGGAGGCCACGAGCAGTACTTC.

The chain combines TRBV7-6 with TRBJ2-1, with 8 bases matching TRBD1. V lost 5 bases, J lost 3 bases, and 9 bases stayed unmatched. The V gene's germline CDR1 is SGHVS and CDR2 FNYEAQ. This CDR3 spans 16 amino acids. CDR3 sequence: CASSPVGQGDYNEQFF. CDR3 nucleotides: TGTGCCAGCAGCCCCGTCGGACAGGGCGACTACAATGAGCAGTTCTTC.

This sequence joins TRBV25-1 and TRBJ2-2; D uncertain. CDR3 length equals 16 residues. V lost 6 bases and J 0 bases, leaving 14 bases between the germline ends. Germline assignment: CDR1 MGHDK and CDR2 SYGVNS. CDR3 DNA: TGTGCCAGCAGCGCATCGTGGAGTACGAACACCGGGGAGCTGTTTTTT. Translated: CASSASWSTNTGELFF.

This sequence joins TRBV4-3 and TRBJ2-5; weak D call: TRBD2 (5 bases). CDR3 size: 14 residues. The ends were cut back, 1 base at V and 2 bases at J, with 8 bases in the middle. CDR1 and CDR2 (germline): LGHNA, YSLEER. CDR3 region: CASSQVGGQETQYF. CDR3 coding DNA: TGCGCCAGCAGCCAAGTTGGCGGGCAAGAGACCCAGTACTTC.

CDR3 in DNA: TGCGCCAGCAGCTTGGACAGGGGCCAGGGTATAGTAGCTTTCTTT. Translating gives CASSLDRGQGIVAFF. The rearrangement links TRBV5-1 to TRBJ1-1; 7 positions match TRBD1. The CDR3 sequence is 15 residues long. Germline values: CDR1 SGHRS, CDR2 YFSETQ. The V gene end was trimmed by 0 bases and the J gene end by 10 bases; junction bases not matched to a gene: 12.

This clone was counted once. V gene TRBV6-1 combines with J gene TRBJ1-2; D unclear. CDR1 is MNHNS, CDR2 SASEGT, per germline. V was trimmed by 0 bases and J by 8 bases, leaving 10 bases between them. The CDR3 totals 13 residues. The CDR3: CASSEAQPGGYTF. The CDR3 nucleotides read TGTGCCAGCAGTGAAGCACAGCCGGGGGGCTACACCTTC.

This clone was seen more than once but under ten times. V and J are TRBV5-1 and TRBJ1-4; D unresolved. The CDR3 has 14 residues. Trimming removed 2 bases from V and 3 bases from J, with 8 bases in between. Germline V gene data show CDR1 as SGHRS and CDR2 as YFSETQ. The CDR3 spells CASSFSTANEKLFF. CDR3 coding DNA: TGCGCCAGCAGCTTTTCAACAGCTAATGAAAAACTGTTTTTT.

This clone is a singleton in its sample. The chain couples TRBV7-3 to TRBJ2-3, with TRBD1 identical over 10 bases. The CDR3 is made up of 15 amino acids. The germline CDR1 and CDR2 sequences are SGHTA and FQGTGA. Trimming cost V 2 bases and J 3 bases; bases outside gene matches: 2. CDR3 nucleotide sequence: TGTGCCAGCAGCTTAGACAGGGGGCGTACAGATACGCAGTATTTT. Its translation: CASSLDRGRTDTQYF.

CDR3 nucleotide sequence: TGTGCCAGCAGTTACACGGGGGACTTCTCTGGAAACACCATATATTTT. Encoded protein: CASSYTGDFSGNTIYF. The rearrangement joins TRBV6-5 to TRBJ1-3; a weak D match, TRBD1 (5 bases). Germline CDR1 reads MNHEY; CDR2 reads SVGAGI. The CDR3 is 16 amino acids. The V end was cut by 2 bases, the J end by 0 bases, with 11 bases between.